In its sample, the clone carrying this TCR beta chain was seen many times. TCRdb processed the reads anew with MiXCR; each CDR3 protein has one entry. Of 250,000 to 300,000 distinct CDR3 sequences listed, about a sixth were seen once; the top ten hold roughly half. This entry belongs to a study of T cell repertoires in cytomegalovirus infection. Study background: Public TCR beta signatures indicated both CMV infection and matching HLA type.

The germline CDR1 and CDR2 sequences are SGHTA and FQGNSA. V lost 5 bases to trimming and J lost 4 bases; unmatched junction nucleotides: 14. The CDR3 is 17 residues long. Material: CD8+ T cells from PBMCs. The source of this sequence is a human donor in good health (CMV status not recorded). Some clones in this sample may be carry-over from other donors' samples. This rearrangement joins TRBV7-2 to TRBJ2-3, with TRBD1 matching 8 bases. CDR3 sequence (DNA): TGTGCCAGCAGCGAGACAGGGGTCCTTTATGTGGCAGATACGCAGTATTTT. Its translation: CASSETGVLYVADTQYF.